These T cell receptor beta chains were read from a single sample in a study of blood T cells in healthy people across ages. MiXCR was run by TCRdb on the 5' RACE reads, yielding one entry per CDR3 protein. The sample contains around 800,000 distinct CDR3 sequences, more than 25% of which appear only once. The same sample was also used in a study of T cells of mothers and their children.

The sequencing sample was made of blood. These receptor sequences come from a boy younger than 18 in good health. The CDR3 runs from the conserved cysteine through the conserved F or W. The D gene is left open where the match is weak. Expanded clones are given a class, and other clones once, few, many or no size at all.

cdr3_aa cdr3_nt v_call d_call j_call clone_size
CASRPTGREETQYF TGTGCCAGCCGCCCTACAGGGAGGGAAGAGACCCAGTACTTC TRBV27 NA TRBJ2-5 NA
CASSEANTSPAFF TGCGCCAGCAGTGAAGCAAACACCTCACCGGCTTTCTTT TRBV10-1 NA TRBJ1-1 few
CSAPTSSPRTDTQYF TGCAGTGCCCCGACTAGTTCCCCGAGAACAGATACGCAGTATTTT TRBV20-1 NA TRBJ2-3 NA
CASSLGPAGTGGKYEQYF TGTGCCAGCAGTTTAGGCCCCGCCGGGACAGGGGGAAAATACGAGCAGTACTTC TRBV12-3/TRBV12-4 TRBD1 TRBJ2-7 NA
CSVDRASLNEQFF TGCAGCGTCGACCGGGCATCCCTTAATGAGCAGTTCTTC TRBV29-1 NA TRBJ2-1 few
CASSNQGAVEAFF TGTGCCAGTAGTAACCAGGGGGCGGTTGAAGCTTTCTTT TRBV19 TRBD1 TRBJ1-1 few
CASSPTPENRDTQYF TGTGCCAGCAGCCCCACCCCCGAAAACAGAGATACGCAGTATTTT TRBV9 NA TRBJ2-3 NA
CASSLEGGRRSYEQYF TGCGCCAGCAGCTTGGAGGGGGGGCGCCGCTCCTACGAGCAGTACTTC TRBV5-1 NA TRBJ2-7 few
CASSPGGPGRETQYF TGTGCCAGCAGCCCCGGTGGTCCCGGTAGGGAGACCCAGTACTTC TRBV6-6 NA TRBJ2-5 many
CASSLERGVPGELFF TGTGCCAGCAGCTTAGAGCGGGGGGTCCCCGGGGAGCTGTTTTTT TRBV7-3 TRBD2 TRBJ2-2 NA
CASSYRDSYTF TGTGCCAGCAGTTACAGGGACAGCTACACCTTC TRBV6-5 NA TRBJ1-2 NA
CTVAGDPQETQYF TGCACGGTAGCGGGGGACCCCCAGGAGACCCAGTACTTC TRBV20-1 TRBD2 TRBJ2-5 NA
CASSQESRGPQHF TGTGCCAGCAGCCAAGAATCGAGGGGGCCCCAGCATTTT TRBV4-2 NA TRBJ1-5 few
CASSLYGESGNTLYF TGTGCCAGCAGTCTTTACGGGGAAAGTGGAAACACCCTATATTTT TRBV7-8 NA TRBJ1-3 NA
CSALGAGNEQFF TGCAGTGCCCTTGGGGCGGGGAATGAGCAGTTCTTC TRBV20-1 NA TRBJ2-1 NA
CSASVTRSSYEQYF TGCAGTGCTAGTGTGACCCGCTCATCGTACGAGCAGTACTTC TRBV20-1 NA TRBJ2-7 NA
CASSRTGSETQYF TGCGCCAGCAGCCGGACAGGGAGCGAGACCCAGTACTTC TRBV5-1 TRBD1 TRBJ2-5 many
CASSQDSGGLETQYF TGCGCCAGCAGCCAAGATTCAGGGGGCTTGGAGACCCAGTACTTC TRBV4-1 TRBD1 TRBJ2-5 NA
CASSHTGLAVNEQFF TGTGCCAGCAGCCACACGGGACTAGCAGTAAATGAGCAGTTCTTC TRBV4-2 TRBD2 TRBJ2-1 NA
CASSFASETRTIQYF TGTGCCAGCAGTTTCGCATCCGAGACACGGACCATTCAGTACTTC TRBV12-3/TRBV12-4 NA TRBJ2-4 NA
CASSRRVGGETQYF TGTGCCAGCAGTCGTAGAGTGGGGGGAGAGACCCAGTACTTC TRBV7-9 NA TRBJ2-5 few
CASSLDRGLDTQYF TGTGCCAGCAGCCTAGACAGGGGTTTGGATACGCAGTATTTT TRBV11-2 TRBD1 TRBJ2-3 NA
CSAGTSGGAQETQYF TGCAGTGCTGGGACTAGCGGGGGAGCACAAGAGACCCAGTACTTC TRBV20-1 TRBD2 TRBJ2-5 few
CASSGGGSAGELFF TGTGCCAGCAGCGGGGGGGGGTCCGCCGGGGAGCTGTTTTTT TRBV7-3 TRBD2 TRBJ2-2 NA
CASSKTGEGDYGYTF TGTGCCAGCAGTAAAACAGGGGAAGGCGACTATGGCTACACCTTC TRBV2 TRBD1 TRBJ1-2 NA
CATSKQASGNTIYF TGTGCCACCAGCAAGCAGGCCTCTGGAAACACCATATATTTT TRBV15 NA TRBJ1-3 NA
CASSVYEGYSGNTIYF TGTGCCAGCAGTGTGTATGAAGGGTACTCTGGAAACACCATATATTTT TRBV2 NA TRBJ1-3 NA
CASSLSLAGSSSCNEQFF TGCGCCAGCAGCTTGTCTCTAGCGGGGAGCTCCTCCTGCAATGAGCAGTTCTTC TRBV5-1 TRBD2 TRBJ2-1 NA
CASSLSASGGPLEETQYF TGCGCCAGCAGCTTGTCAGCTAGCGGGGGTCCTCTCGAAGAGACCCAGTACTTC TRBV5-1 TRBD2 TRBJ2-5 many
CASRKRQVADEQYF TGCGCCAGCAGGAAACGTCAGGTCGCCGACGAGCAGTACTTC TRBV5-1 NA TRBJ2-7 NA
CASSSQGPTYEQYF TGTGCCAGCAGCTCGCAGGGGCCCACCTACGAGCAGTACTTC TRBV7-9 NA TRBJ2-7 NA
CAISGAPGGTGELFF TGTGCCATCAGTGGGGCACCCGGGGGTACCGGGGAGCTGTTTTTT TRBV10-3 NA TRBJ2-2 NA
CASSELGGGGSYNEQFF TGTGCCAGCAGTGAACTAGGCGGGGGGGGCTCCTACAATGAGCAGTTCTTC TRBV25-1 TRBD2 TRBJ2-1 few